The 22 T cell receptor beta chains below come from one sample, sequenced in a study of T cell repertoires in cytomegalovirus infection. MiXCR, run by TCRdb on the reads, gives a single entry per CDR3 protein. Seen here are roughly 630,000 distinct CDR3 sequences, about 24% observed once, and the top ten hold around 8%. Sequenced material: CD8+ T cells from PBMCs. All receptors derive from a human donor in good health (CMV status not recorded). Some clones in this sample may be carry-over from other donors' samples.

Many counts were recorded for this clonotype. J is TRBJ2-3 and V is TRBV27, with 7 bases fitting TRBD1. Looked up from germline, CDR1 is MNHEY and CDR2 is SMNVEV (reference sequence). This CDR3 comprises 15 residues. V trimming: 6 bases; J trimming: 0 bases; junction bases outside the gene matches: 6. The CDR3 region is CASSLWDSSTDTQYF. The CDR3 coding sequence is TGTGCCAGCAGCCTCTGGGACAGCAGCACAGATACGCAGTATTTT.

The gene calls are TRBV6-2 or TRBV6-3 and TRBJ2-2; D gene uncertain. This CDR3 comprises 12 residues. Germline values: CDR1 MNHEY, CDR2 SVGEGT. V was pared by 6 bases and J by 5 bases, with 7 bases between. CDR3: CASRTVTGELFF. Here the CDR3 DNA reads TGTGCCAGCAGAACAGTGACCGGGGAGCTGTTTTTT.

This clonotype was picked up a small number of times. The chain joins TRBV14 to TRBJ2-1; D perhaps matches TRBD1 (6 bases). With 6 bases removed from V and 6 bases from J, the gap between germline ends came to 12 bases. The CDR3 has 13 residues. Germline V gene lookup returns CDR1 SGHDN and CDR2 FVKESK. In nucleotides, the CDR3 is TGTGCCAGCAGTTCAGGGGTTCTCAATGAGCAGTTCTTC. Its protein product is CASSSGVLNEQFF.

Points on this clonotype: Relative to the germline gene, one junction end is altered; a read error may explain this. The chain carries TRBV7-6 and TRBJ2-5; D ambiguous. The germline V gene encodes CDR1 SGHVS and CDR2 FNYEAQ. The CDR3 sequence is 12 residues long. The DNA for the CDR3 is TGTGCCAACAGCCCTCTAGGAGAGACCCAGTACTTC. This codes for CANSPLGETQYF.

A few counts support this clonotype. The V call is TRBV3-1, the J call TRBJ2-1, with D perhaps being TRBD1 or TRBD2 (5 bases each). V lost 3 bases to trimming and J lost 5 bases, with 8 bases between them. Germline V CDR1 and CDR2: LGHDT, YNNKEL (reference sequence). The CDR3 runs to 13 residues. The DNA for the CDR3 is TGTGCCAGCAGCCACCTGGGGGACAATGAGCAGTTCTTC. Its protein product is CASSHLGDNEQFF.

The rearrangement links TRBV6-2 or TRBV6-3 to TRBJ2-5; D is undetermined. Trimming removed 7 bases from V and 1 base from J, with 7 bases in between. The CDR3 totals 12 residues. The germline gives CDR1 MNHEY, CDR2 SVGEGT. CDR3 in DNA: TGTGCCAGCAATAGAGGCCAAGAGACCCAGTACTTC. Translating it yields CASNRGQETQYF.

The chain uses TRBV29-1 and TRBJ1-1; D is uncertain. CDR3 size: 13 residues. The germline V gene encodes CDR1 SQVTM and CDR2 ANQGSEA. V lost 8 bases to trimming and J lost 4 bases, with 17 bases between them. The CDR3 nucleotides read TGCAGCAGTTCTGGAACGATGACCACTGAAGCTTTCTTT. It translates to CSSSGTMTTEAFF.

This chain uses TRBV12-3 or TRBV12-4 with TRBJ1-4; perhaps TRBD1 as D (6 bases). Trimming stripped 3 bases from V and 6 bases from J, with 11 bases between. This CDR3 has 14 residues. The CDR3 loop reads CASSFVQGDEKLFF. CDR3 in DNA: TGTGCCAGCAGTTTCGTACAGGGAGATGAAAAACTGTTTTTT.

The chain joins TRBV29-1 to TRBJ2-3; D possibly corresponds to TRBD1 (6 bases). The CDR3 is 15 amino acids. In germline, CDR1 is SQVTM, CDR2 ANQGSEA. Trimming cost V 2 bases and J 5 bases, with 17 bases left between them. The CDR3 sequence is CSVEFFPGQQDTQYF. In DNA form, the CDR3 reads TGCAGCGTTGAATTCTTCCCGGGACAACAAGATACGCAGTATTTT.

Ten or more counts support this clonotype. The rearrangement uses TRBV28 and TRBJ2-7; 8 nucleotides align to TRBD2. V lost 5 bases and J lost 5; bases outside the gene matches: 8. CDR1 MDHEN and CDR2 SYDVKM come from the germline V gene. This CDR3 is built from 14 residues. The CDR3 coding sequence is TGTGCCAGCAGTCAGACTAGCGTTGTCAACGAGCAGTACGTC. This gives the protein CASSQTSVVNEQYV.

In this sample, this clonotype turned up a few times. This chain joins TRBV20-1 and TRBJ2-3; 8 nucleotides align to TRBD2. V gave up 3 bases and J gave up 2 bases; unmatched junction bases: 13. CDR3 length: 17 amino acids. The germline V gene has CDR1 DFQATT and CDR2 SNEGSKA (reference sequence). The CDR3, as DNA: TGCAGTGCTAGTGATCTAGCGGGTCCTTGGTCCACAGATACGCAGTATTTT. It encodes CSASDLAGPWSTDTQYF.

This chain joins TRBV27 and TRBJ2-2; a possible D gene is TRBD1 (6 bases). Germline CDR1 reads MNHEY; CDR2 reads SMNVEV (reference sequence). The CDR3 consists of 13 residues. The V end was cut by 10 bases, the J end by 2 bases, with 11 bases between. The CDR3 region has the DNA TGTGCCATCGGGACAACAAACACCGGGGAGCTGTTTTTT. It specifies CAIGTTNTGELFF.

The chain uses TRBV29-1 and TRBJ2-6, with D possibly TRBD1 on 5 matching bases. CDR3 size: 17 residues. Germline V CDR1 and CDR2: SQVTM, ANQGSEA. The V and J ends lost 0 bases and 5 bases respectively, with 17 bases between them. CDR3 coding DNA: TGCAGCGTTGAAGATTTCTCGGGCAGGGCTAGGGCCAACGTCCTGACTTTC. It specifies CSVEDFSGRARANVLTF.

The chain is built from TRBV6-8 and TRBJ2-2; D is perhaps TRBD2 (6 bases). V lost 5 bases and J lost 4, with 11 bases in between. In germline, CDR1 is MNHGY, CDR2 SAAAGT. This CDR3 comprises 14 residues. The CDR3 coding sequence is TGTGCCAGCAGTACGGGGGAAGGCACCGGGGAGCTGTTTTTT. The encoded protein is CASSTGEGTGELFF.

The rearrangement joins TRBV20-1 to TRBJ2-1, with no clear D. V lost 2 bases, J lost 4 bases, and 9 bases lay in between. CDR3 length: 13 amino acids. The V gene's germline CDR1 is DFQATT and CDR2 SNEGSKA (reference sequence). DNA of the CDR3: TGCAGTGCTAGATCCGGTGGGTACAATGAGCAGTTCTTC. It is translated as CSARSGGYNEQFF.

The V call is TRBV20-1, the J call TRBJ2-7, with D uncertain. Per the germline V gene, CDR1 is DFQATT and CDR2 is SNEGSKA (reference sequence). The CDR3 length is 13 residues. Trimming pared 4 bases from V and 3 bases from J, leaving 13 bases between. The DNA of the CDR3 is TGCAGTGCTAAAGGCCATATCAACTACGAGCAGTACGTC. It specifies CSAKGHINYEQYV.

The chain carries TRBV28 and TRBJ2-7, with D perhaps matching TRBD1 (6 bases). V gave up 2 bases and J gave up 0 bases, with 11 bases separating them. The germline V gene encodes CDR1 MDHEN and CDR2 SYDVKM. This CDR3 has 15 amino acids. CDR3 in DNA: TGTGCCAGCAGTTTAAACAGGGCTCCCTCCTACGAGCAGTACTTC. Translated, it gives CASSLNRAPSYEQYF. Combining the CDR3 with reference TRBV28 and TRBJ2-7 gives the whole variable domain DVKVTQSSRYLVKRTGEKVFLECVQDMDHENMFWYRQDPGLGLRLIYFSYDVKMKEKGDIPEGYSVSREKKERFSLILESASTNQTSMYLCASSLNRAPSYEQYFGPGTRLTVT.

CDR3 region: CASSLLLVNTEAFF. CDR3 DNA sequence: TGTGCCAGCAGTTTACTCTTAGTGAACACTGAAGCTTTCTTT. The chain joins TRBV28 to TRBJ1-1; D gene unclear. The germline V and J ends were trimmed by 2 bases and 0 bases, with 7 bases remaining between them. The V gene's germline CDR1 is MDHEN and CDR2 SYDVKM. The CDR3 is made up of 14 amino acids. Full variable domain (missing parts from reference TRBV28 and TRBJ1-1): DVKVTQSSRYLVKRTGEKVFLECVQDMDHENMFWYRQDPGLGLRLIYFSYDVKMKEKGDIPEGYSVSREKKERFSLILESASTNQTSMYLCASSLLLVNTEAFFGQGTRLTVV.

This clonotype was picked up many times. This chain joins TRBV7-2 and TRBJ1-4; D is uncertain. V lost 4 bases, J lost 2 bases, and 8 bases lay in between. The CDR3 runs 14 residues. CDR1 is SGHTA and CDR2 is FQGNSA in the germline V gene. This chain's CDR3 is CASSSRGTNEKLFF. The CDR3 DNA is TGTGCCAGCAGCTCACGAGGGACTAATGAAAAACTGTTTTTT.

There are many counts of this clonotype. The CDR3: CAVNRGYNEQFF. The CDR3 nucleotides read TGTGCCGTGAACAGGGGTTACAATGAGCAGTTCTTC. The chain combines TRBV7-6 with TRBJ2-1; 7 nucleotides line up with TRBD1. The V gene end was trimmed by 11 bases and the J gene end by 4 bases; junction bases not matched to a gene: 5. This CDR3 region has 12 residues. Germline CDR1 is SGHVS and CDR2 is FNYEAQ.

This clonotype was observed at least ten times. The chain employs TRBV7-9 and TRBJ1-2, with D tentatively TRBD1 (6 bases). The germline CDR1 and CDR2 sequences are SEHNR and FQNEAQ (reference sequence). The CDR3 contains 13 residues. V lost 1 base and J 6 bases, leaving 9 bases between the germline ends. CDR3 in DNA: TGTGCCAGCAGCTTAGGGGCAGGGGATGGCTACACCTTC. Translation gives CASSLGAGDGYTF.

This clonotype was detected a few times. The chain carries TRBV4-3 and TRBJ1-1; 8 nucleotides agree with TRBD1. CDR3 length: 14 residues. Unmatched junction bases numbered 8, after V lost 4 bases and J lost 7 bases. Per germline, CDR1 LGHNA and CDR2 YSLEER. CDR3 coding DNA: TGCGCCAGCAGCCCAGTCACAGGGGGGAATGAAGCTTTCTTT. Protein sequence: CASSPVTGGNEAFF.